Each of the 19 T cell receptor beta chains below was sequenced from the same sample in a study of cytomegalovirus exposure and HLA in healthy donors. PCR employed 60 Vbeta and 13 Jbeta primers. The repertoire was sequenced with immunoSEQ multiplex PCR; TCRdb's copy has only in-frame clones and lacks some. The data show roughly 71,000 clones, approximately 60% seen once. The sample comprised PBMCs. The receptors were gathered from a man aged 30 to 39 in good health and CMV-seronegative.

This clone has a handful of counts. The chain carries TRBV11-3 and TRBJ1-6; 9 nucleotides line up with TRBD1. With V trimmed by 3 bases and J by 9 bases, 9 bases remained unmatched. The V gene's germline CDR1 is SGHNT and CDR2 YENEEA. The CDR3 has 16 residues. The CDR3: CASSLESGTGSSPLHF. The DNA of the CDR3 is TGTGCCAGCAGCTTGGAATCCGGGACAGGGAGTTCACCCCTCCACTTT.

V gene TRBV15 combines with J gene TRBJ1-5; TRBD1 agrees at 8 bases. The CDR3 totals 17 residues. Germline V gene sequence: CDR1 LNHNV, CDR2 YYDKDF (reference sequence). V lost 1 base and J lost 3; bases outside the gene matches: 8. The CDR3 DNA reads as TGTGCCACCAGCAGAGGTGGGACAGGACCTATCAATCAGCCCCAGCATTTT. Amino acid sequence: CATSRGGTGPINQPQHF.

This clone came up once. This rearrangement joins TRBV7-9 to TRBJ2-2; possibly TRBD1 for D (6 bases). CDR3 size: 15 residues. Trimming shortened V by 7 bases and J by 0 bases, and 12 bases separated the two germline ends. Germline-derived CDR1 and CDR2 are SEHNR and FQNEAQ (reference sequence). The CDR3 coding sequence is TGTGCCAGCAACTTGGACAGATCGAACACCGGGGAGCTGTTTTTT. Encoded protein: CASNLDRSNTGELFF.

A few counts support this clone. The rearrangement links TRBV6-1 to TRBJ1-1; no firm D call. The CDR3 is made up of 13 amino acids. In germline, CDR1 is MNHNS, CDR2 SASEGT. Trimming cost V 2 bases and J 1 base, with 5 bases left between them. The CDR3 loop reads CASSEWQNTEAFF. DNA for the CDR3: TGTGCCAGCAGTGAATGGCAGAACACTGAAGCTTTCTTT.

This clone was seen only a few times. This chain joins TRBV29-1 and TRBJ2-1; TRBD1 matches 12 bases. The V and J ends lost 8 bases and 7 bases, in that order; junction bases with no gene match: 12. There are 15 residues in the CDR3. Germline loops: CDR1 SQVTM, CDR2 ANQGSEA. CDR3 DNA sequence: TGCAGCCTCTCCAAGGGACAGGGGGCAAGGAATGAGCAGTTCTTC. Encoded protein: CSLSKGQGARNEQFF.

This clone was found a few times. The V and J genes are TRBV5-1 and TRBJ1-2; D not resolved. CDR1 and CDR2 (germline): SGHRS, YFSETQ. This CDR3 has 17 amino acids. Between the trimmed V and J ends, which lost 7 bases and 0 bases, there was a span of 22 bases. For the CDR3, the DNA is TGCGCCAGCCCTGAGCGGGCGGGCGACCAATCTAACTATGGCTACACCTTC. Encoded protein: CASPERAGDQSNYGYTF.

Remarks on this clone: Sequence at one end of the junction differs from germline and may be a read error. V gene TRBV15 combines with J gene TRBJ2-1; possible D gene TRBD1, 5 bases. Germline V gene lookup returns CDR1 LNHNV and CDR2 YYDKDF (reference sequence). The CDR3 loop spans 15 amino acids. CDR3 amino acids: CAASRLKTAYNEQFF. The CDR3, as DNA: TGTGCCGCCAGCAGACTCAAGACAGCTTACAATGAGCAGTTCTTC.

This chain uses TRBV10-3 with TRBJ2-3; 12 bases are shared with TRBD2. After removal of 8 bases from V and 4 bases from J, the junction contained 4 bases not matched to a gene. Per the germline V gene, CDR1 is ENHRY and CDR2 is SYGVKD. CDR3 length equals 14 residues. The CDR3 loop is CAIRPSGGADTQYF. CDR3 sequence (DNA): TGTGCCATCCGGCCTAGCGGGGGGGCAGATACGCAGTATTTT.

This clone came up a few times. The chain's CDR3 is CASSQLAGGPTDTQYF. The CDR3 bases are TGTGCCAGCAGCCAACTAGCGGGGGGGCCCACAGATACGCAGTATTTT. The chain recombines TRBV14 with TRBJ2-3; 12 nucleotides agree with TRBD2. The V gene end was trimmed by 2 bases and the J gene end by 2 bases; junction bases not matched to a gene: 2. Germline V gene sequence: CDR1 SGHDN, CDR2 FVKESK. This CDR3 comprises 16 residues.

This clone was detected only a few times. The chain couples TRBV5-4 to TRBJ1-4; D remains unclear. Trimming shortened V by 4 bases and J by 6 bases, and 16 bases separated the two germline ends. The CDR3 has 15 residues. Germline V gives CDR1 SGHNT, CDR2 YYREEE (reference sequence). CDR3 sequence reads: CASSARAGSYEKLFF. For the CDR3, the DNA is TGTGCCAGCAGCGCCCGAGCGGGCTCTTATGAAAAACTGTTTTTT.

The chain has TRBV5-1 and TRBJ1-2, with D possibly matching TRBD1 (5 bases). Trimming stripped 0 bases from V and 6 bases from J, with 15 bases between. This CDR3 spans 15 amino acids. Germline values: CDR1 SGHRS, CDR2 YFSETQ. This CDR3 reads CASSLGGGGTHGYTF. As DNA, the CDR3 is TGCGCCAGCAGCTTGGGTGGCGGGGGGACCCATGGCTACACCTTC.

The rearrangement joins TRBV7-2 to TRBJ2-2, with D uncertain. Germline lookup yields CDR1 SGHTA and CDR2 FQGNSA. This CDR3 has 16 amino acids. The germline V and J ends were trimmed by 5 bases and 2 bases, with 15 bases remaining between them. In DNA form, the CDR3 reads TGTGCCAGCAGCCCACTATCGACCGCTAACACCGGGGAGCTGTTTTTT. Translation gives CASSPLSTANTGELFF.

The genes are TRBV6-5 and TRBJ2-3, with TRBD2 matching over 10 bases. CDR3 length: 15 residues. Looked up from germline, CDR1 is MNHEY and CDR2 is SVGAGI. Trimming at V came to 6 bases and at J to 5 bases, leaving 8 bases not matched to a gene. The chain's CDR3 is CASREAGLAKDTQYF. CDR3 nucleotides: TGTGCCAGCAGAGAGGCGGGACTAGCGAAAGATACGCAGTATTTT.

The chain is built from TRBV7-2 and TRBJ1-2, with D possibly being TRBD1 (5 bases). The germline V and J ends were trimmed by 2 bases and 8 bases, with 9 bases remaining between them. CDR3 length: 12 residues. Germline V CDR1 and CDR2: SGHTA, FQGNSA. The CDR3 loop reads CASSLSGQGYTF. Written as DNA, the CDR3 is TGTGCCAGCAGCTTATCAGGACAAGGCTACACCTTC. Full variable domain (rest looked up from reference TRBV7-2 and TRBJ1-2): GAGVSQSPSNKVTEKGKDVELRCDPISGHTALYWYRQSLGQGLEFLIYFQGNSAPDKSGLPSDRFSAERTGGSVSTLTIQRTQQEDSAVYLCASSLSGQGYTFGSGTRLTVV.

V and J are TRBV7-8 and TRBJ1-1, with D uncertain. Germline loops: CDR1 SGHVS, CDR2 FQNEAQ. The CDR3 is 13 amino acids. Trimming removed 5 bases at V and 5 bases at J, with 12 bases between. Here the CDR3 DNA reads TGTGCCAGCAGCCTGGGGAGGGAGACTGAAGCTTTCTTT. Its translation: CASSLGRETEAFF.

J is TRBJ2-1 and V is TRBV5-6, with D perhaps TRBD2 (5 bases). CDR1 and CDR2 (germline): SGHDT, YYEEEE. CDR3 length equals 16 residues. V was pared by 4 bases and J by 7 bases, with 21 bases between. The CDR3 loop reads CASSLIPGVATNEQFF. The CDR3 nucleotides are TGTGCCAGCAGCCTGATTCCCGGGGTAGCTACGAATGAGCAGTTCTTC.

V and J are TRBV6-4 and TRBJ2-5; tentative D call: TRBD1 (5 bases). Trimming pared 0 bases from V and 5 bases from J, leaving 16 bases between. The CDR3 has 16 amino acids. The germline gives CDR1 MRHNA, CDR2 SNTAGT. For the CDR3, the DNA is TGTGCCAGCAGTGACTCCGGTGGCAGGGTCGGCGAGACCCAGTACTTC. It encodes CASSDSGGRVGETQYF.

DNA for the CDR3: TGTGCCAGCAGCTACGGTCTTCCAAGAGGGAACACCGGGGAGCTGTTTTTT. The encoded protein is CASSYGLPRGNTGELFF. J is TRBJ2-2 and V is TRBV13; no clear D. The CDR3 is made up of 17 amino acids. CDR1 and CDR2 (germline): PRHDT, FYEKMQ (reference sequence). V was shortened by 4 bases and J by 1 base, with 16 bases between the two germline ends.

The rearrangement uses TRBV18 and TRBJ2-3; 8 bases fit TRBD2. The junction had 2 bases not matched to a gene; V was cut back by 5 bases and J by 1 base. The CDR3 spans 14 residues. The germline gives CDR1 KGHSH, CDR2 LQKENI. The CDR3 loop reads CASSETSGTDTQYF. CDR3 nucleotides: TGTGCCAGCTCAGAGACTAGCGGCACAGATACGCAGTATTTT. The full variable domain, rest sourced from reference TRBV18 and TRBJ2-3, is NAGVMQNPRHLVRRRGQEARLRCSPMKGHSHVYWYRQLPEEGLKFMVYLQKENIIDESGMPKERFSAEFPKEGPSILRIQQVVRGDSAAYFCASSETSGTDTQYFGPGTRLTVL.